These 3 T cell receptor beta chains share one sample of origin, sequenced in a study of cytomegalovirus exposure and HLA in healthy donors. The PCR contained 60 Vbeta and 13 Jbeta primers. The method was immunoSEQ multiplex PCR; TCRdb's version includes in-frame clones alone and lacks a portion of them. Found here are fewer than 100,000 clones, around three quarters of them singletons; the top ten hold over 15%. Sequencing was carried out using PBMCs. The receptors shown here come from a man aged 60-69 years in good health and CMV-seropositive.

The V call is TRBV11-2, the J call TRBJ1-1, with a weak D call TRBD1 (6 bases). CDR1 is SGHAT, CDR2 FQNNGV, per germline. The CDR3 has 16 amino acids. The germline V and J ends were trimmed by 5 bases and 3 bases, with 19 bases remaining between them. CDR3 loop: CASSPYRVAGDTEAFF. CDR3 bases: TGTGCCAGCAGCCCTTACAGGGTTGCTGGGGACACTGAAGCTTTCTTT.

The chain links TRBV6-1 to TRBJ1-5, with no clear D. The V gene's germline CDR1 is MNHNS and CDR2 SASEGT. Trimming took off 8 bases at V and 0 bases at J, with 11 bases between the two ends. CDR3 length: 14 amino acids. CDR3 region: CASVTTYSNQPQHF. CDR3 DNA sequence: TGTGCCAGCGTAACGACTTATAGCAATCAGCCCCAGCATTTT.

The chain links TRBV11-2 to TRBJ2-5; 10 positions agree with TRBD1. Looked up from germline, CDR1 is SGHAT and CDR2 is FQNNGV. V shed 3 bases and J 4 bases; nucleotides not matched to a gene: 8. The CDR3 is 16 amino acids. CDR3 DNA sequence: TGTGCCAGCAGCTTGTTGGACAGGGGGTCCGGAGAGACCCAGTACTTC. It encodes CASSLLDRGSGETQYF.